The rows below give T cell receptor beta chains drawn from one sample of a study of long-term antiretroviral therapy in people with HIV. Method: immunoSEQ multiplex PCR; TCRdb's copy keeps in-frame clones and lacks some. There are 18,000 or so clones in the sample; roughly 78% occur only once, and more than 7.5% lies in the top ten. The input for sequencing was unsorted PBMCs, taken at the start of antiretroviral therapy, before treatment. These receptors came from a woman aged 40 to 50 with HIV. Both conserved end residues are part of each CDR3. The D gene is left open where the match is weak. Expanded clones are given a class, and other clones once, few, many or no size at all.

>TRBJ1-1|-|TRBV7-3|-
CASSLNPGAGTEAFF
TGTGCCAGCAGCTTAAATCCGGGGGCGGGCACTGAAGCTTTCTTT
>TRBJ2-7|TRBD1|TRBV4-1|few
CASSQDSQGAYEQYF
TGCGCCAGCAGCCAAGATAGCCAGGGGGCTTACGAGCAGTACTTC
>TRBJ1-6|TRBD1|TRBV7-2|-
CATTSGTGVSPLHF
TGTGCCACCACCTCCGGGACAGGGGTTTCACCCCTCCACTTT
>TRBJ2-7|TRBD1|TRBV2|-
CASVQGQGYEQYF
TGTGCCAGCGTCCAGGGACAGGGATACGAGCAGTACTTC
>TRBJ2-5|-|TRBV5-1|once
CASSLNREETQYF
TGCGCCAGCAGCTTGAACAGGGAAGAGACCCAGTACTTC
>TRBJ2-7|TRBD1|TRBV9|-
CASSGTGGSYEQYF
TGTGCCAGCAGCGGCACAGGGGGCTCCTACGAGCAGTACTTC
>TRBJ2-5|-|TRBV9|-
CASSVGIQETQYF
TGTGCCAGCAGCGTAGGTATCCAAGAGACCCAGTACTTC
>TRBJ1-2|-|TRBV6-1|once
CASSEAIQVYPYGYTF
TGTGCCAGCAGTGAGGCGATACAGGTTTACCCCTATGGCTACACCTTC
>TRBJ2-1|-|TRBV11-2|-
CASSLEGRGEQFF
TGTGCCAGCAGCTTAGAGGGCAGGGGTGAGCAGTTCTTC
>TRBJ1-6|-|TRBV6-5|-
CASSYRDGNSPLHF
TGTGCCAGCAGTTACCGGGACGGGAATTCACCCCTCCACTTT
>TRBJ1-6|-|TRBV2|-
CASRLNSDSPLHF
TGTGCCAGCAGGTTGAACAGCGATTCACCCCTCCACTTT
>TRBJ2-2|-|TRBV5-1|once
CASSLGQLNTGELFF
TGCGCCAGCAGCTTGGGACAGTTGAACACCGGGGAGCTGTTTTTT
>TRBJ2-1|TRBD2|TRBV7-2|-
CASSVSAGVRGEFF
TGTGCCAGCAGCGTTAGCGCGGGGGTCCGGGGGGAGTTCTTC
>TRBJ2-7|-|TRBV6-5|-
CASSGDIYEQYF
TGTGCCAGCAGTGGGGACATCTACGAGCAGTACTTC
>TRBJ1-3|-|TRBV5-5|medium-sized
CASTSGVTIYF
TGTGCCAGCACCTCCGGAGTCACTATATATTTT
>TRBJ2-7|-|TRBV7-9|-
CASSPGGEQYF
TGTGCCAGCAGCCCCGGGGGCGAGCAGTACTTC
>TRBJ1-1|-|TRBV5-4|few
CASSLGASRSSTEAFF
TGTGCCAGCAGCTTGGGGGCCAGCCGGTCGAGCACTGAAGCTTTCTTT
>TRBJ2-3|-|TRBV4-1|few
CASSQDGGGPDTQYF
TGCGCCAGCAGCCAAGACGGAGGGGGTCCAGATACGCAGTATTTT
>TRBJ2-7|TRBD1|TRBV29-1|-
CSVWDSLHEQYF
TGCAGCGTCTGGGACAGCCTTCACGAGCAGTACTTC
>TRBJ2-1|-|TRBV10-3|-
CAISGGVGDDEQFF
TGTGCCATCAGTGGGGGGGTGGGGGATGATGAGCAGTTCTTC
>TRBJ1-3|-|TRBV28|-
CASSSGGVLSGNTIYF
TGTGCCAGCAGTTCTGGGGGCGTCCTCTCTGGAAACACCATATATTTT
>TRBJ1-5|-|TRBV7-2|-
CASSSLGGRDQPQHF
TGTGCCAGCAGCTCCCTCGGGGGCCGGGATCAGCCCCAGCATTTT
>TRBJ2-5|-|TRBV28|-
CASSGGGQGLETQYF
TGTGCCAGCAGCGGGGGGGGACAGGGACTCGAGACCCAGTACTTC
>TRBJ1-6|-|TRBV18|large
CASSSKGSILLHF
TGTGCCAGCTCTTCAAAGGGCAGTATACTCCTCCACTTT
>TRBJ2-5|-|TRBV2|-
CASSLGMRETQYF
TGTGCCAGCAGTTTAGGGATGAGAGAGACCCAGTACTTC
>TRBJ2-5|TRBD1|TRBV5-1|-
CASSSDRGFSLEEQYF
TGCGCCAGCAGCTCGGACAGGGGGTTCTCATTAGAAGAGCAGTACTTC
>TRBJ1-3|-|TRBV6-5|-
CASSYSPEWSGNTIYF
TGTGCCAGCAGTTACTCCCCTGAGTGGTCCGGAAACACCATATATTTT
>TRBJ2-1|-|TRBV6-6|-
CASSYGAYYNEQFF
TGTGCCAGCAGTTACGGCGCCTACTACAATGAGCAGTTCTTC
>TRBJ1-3|-|TRBV9|-
CASSATSGTYDTIYF
TGTGCCAGCAGCGCCACATCCGGGACATATGACACCATATATTTT
>TRBJ1-3|TRBD1|TRBV9|-
CASSVATGDRYTGNTIYF
TGTGCCAGCAGCGTAGCTACTGGGGACAGGTATACGGGAAACACCATATATTTT
>TRBJ2-6|-|TRBV5-1|-
CASSLERVSGANVLTF
TGCGCCAGCAGCTTGGAACGAGTCTCCGGGGCCAACGTCCTGACTTTC
>TRBJ2-7|-|TRBV28|-
CASSAGGTTTYEQYF
TGTGCCAGCAGCGCGGGCGGGACAACCACCTACGAGCAGTACTTC
>TRBJ1-1|-|TRBV7-6|-
CAIFGGTEAFF
TGTGCCATTTTTGGGGGCACTGAAGCTTTCTTT
>TRBJ2-1|-|TRBV7-9|-
CASSTSGLSGEQFF
TGTGCCAGCAGCACAAGCGGACTCTCGGGTGAGCAGTTCTTC
>TRBJ1-2|TRBD1|TRBV10-3|-
CAISGDRGSNGYTF
TGTGCCATCAGTGGGGACAGGGGATCAAATGGCTACACCTTC
>TRBJ2-1|-|TRBV7-2|-
CASSLVGRGNEQFF
TGTGCCAGCAGCTTAGTCGGTAGGGGGAATGAGCAGTTCTTC
>TRBJ1-4|-|TRBV4-3|-
CASSQDGQLATNEKLFF
TGCGCCAGCAGCCAAGATGGGCAGCTAGCAACTAATGAAAAACTGTTTTTT
>TRBJ2-1|-|TRBV6-5|-
CASSPRRTVGDEQFF
TGTGCCAGCAGCCCCCGGCGGACAGTTGGGGATGAGCAGTTCTTC
>TRBJ2-3|-|TRBV28|once
CASKTPRGTSTDTQYF
TGTGCCAGCAAGACCCCCAGGGGAACTAGCACAGATACGCAGTATTTT
>TRBJ1-6|TRBD1|TRBV18|-
CASSPGQGAVNSPLHF
TGTGCCAGCTCACCGGGACAGGGGGCAGTTAATTCACCCCTCCACTTT
>TRBJ2-7|-|TRBV5-8|few
CASGPRLEQYF
TGTGCCAGCGGACCACGTCTCGAGCAGTACTTC
>TRBJ2-7|-|TRBV7-2|few
CASSLARSSSYEQYF
TGTGCCAGCAGCTTAGCGAGGAGCAGCTCCTACGAGCAGTACTTC
>TRBJ2-7|-|TRBV9|once
CASSPRGAGALTSYEQYF
TGTGCCAGCAGCCCTCGAGGGGCGGGGGCCCTTACCTCCTACGAGCAGTACTTC
>TRBJ1-5|-|TRBV5-1|-
CASSFDFAENQPQHF
TGCGCCAGCAGCTTCGATTTCGCAGAGAATCAGCCCCAGCATTTT
>TRBJ2-3|-|TRBV18|-
CASSPGGGTDTQYF
TGTGCCAGCTCACCGGGCGGAGGCACAGATACGCAGTATTTT
>TRBJ2-5|-|TRBV29-1|-
CSVEANGGETQYF
TGCAGCGTTGAGGCTAACGGCGGCGAGACCCAGTACTTC
>TRBJ2-7|-|TRBV2|-
CASSFAAPRYEQYF
TGTGCCAGCAGTTTCGCCGCTCCTAGGTACGAGCAGTACTTC
>TRBJ1-1|-|TRBV5-6|-
CASSRQRMNTEAFF
TGTGCCAGCAGCCGACAGAGAATGAACACTGAAGCTTTCTTT
>TRBJ2-5|-|TRBV30|-
CAWSPISSRETQYF
TGTGCCTGGAGTCCCATTAGCTCTCGGGAGACCCAGTACTTC
>TRBJ2-1|-|TRBV19|-
CASSTGGSYNEQFF
TGTGCCAGTAGTACCGGGGGATCCTACAATGAGCAGTTCTTC
>TRBJ1-2|-|TRBV9|-
CASSVGVGSGYGYTF
TGTGCCAGCAGCGTAGGTGTGGGGTCAGGCTATGGCTACACCTTC
>TRBJ2-7|-|TRBV13|few
CASSLSRASYEQYF
TGTGCCAGCAGCTTAAGCAGGGCATCGTACGAGCAGTACTTC
>TRBJ1-1|-|TRBV6-6|-
CASSYFQGGNTEAFF
TGTGCCAGCAGTTACTTCCAGGGAGGAAACACTGAAGCTTTCTTT
>TRBJ1-6|TRBD1|TRBV28|-
CASRDRDLSSYNSPLHF
TGTGCCAGCCGGGACAGGGATCTTAGTTCCTATAATTCACCCCTCCACTTT
>TRBJ2-5|-|TRBV7-5|once
CVRSLASLEETQYF
TGTGTCAGAAGCTTAGCGTCCCTAGAAGAGACCCAGTACTTC
>TRBJ2-1|-|TRBV14|-
CASSQASIEQFF
TGTGCCAGCAGCCAAGCTAGCATTGAGCAGTTCTTC
>TRBJ1-2|TRBD1|TRBV7-2|-
CASSSQTGNMRGYTF
TGTGCCAGCAGCTCGCAGACAGGGAACATGAGGGGCTACACCTTC
>TRBJ2-3|TRBD2|TRBV7-3|-
CASSAAGTSGPDTQYF
TGTGCCAGCAGCGCGGCCGGGACTAGTGGCCCAGATACGCAGTATTTT
>TRBJ2-7|TRBD1|TRBV10-3|-
CAISERGTGGAEQYF
TGTGCCATCAGTGAGAGAGGGACAGGGGGTGCCGAGCAGTACTTC